This T cell receptor (beta chain) was captured by sequencing in a study of technical replicates of blood from several donors. CDR1 and CDR2 from the germline V gene are LNHDA and SQIVND (reference sequence). The CDR3 length is 15 residues. The ends lost 4 bases at V and 5 bases at J; junction bases unmatched: 9. Libraries were prepared by immunoSEQ multiplex PCR; TCRdb keeps only in-frame clonotypes and omits some of them. The repertoire holds tens of thousands of clones, with 91% as singletons. The chain joins TRBV19 to TRBJ1-1; 8 bases fit TRBD1. The sample comprised T cells isolated from PBMCs. The source is a human donor in good health. The CDR3 protein is CASSRLTGGGTEAFF. The CDR3 nucleotides are TGTGCCAGTAGTAGGCTAACAGGGGGAGGAACTGAAGCTTTCTTT.